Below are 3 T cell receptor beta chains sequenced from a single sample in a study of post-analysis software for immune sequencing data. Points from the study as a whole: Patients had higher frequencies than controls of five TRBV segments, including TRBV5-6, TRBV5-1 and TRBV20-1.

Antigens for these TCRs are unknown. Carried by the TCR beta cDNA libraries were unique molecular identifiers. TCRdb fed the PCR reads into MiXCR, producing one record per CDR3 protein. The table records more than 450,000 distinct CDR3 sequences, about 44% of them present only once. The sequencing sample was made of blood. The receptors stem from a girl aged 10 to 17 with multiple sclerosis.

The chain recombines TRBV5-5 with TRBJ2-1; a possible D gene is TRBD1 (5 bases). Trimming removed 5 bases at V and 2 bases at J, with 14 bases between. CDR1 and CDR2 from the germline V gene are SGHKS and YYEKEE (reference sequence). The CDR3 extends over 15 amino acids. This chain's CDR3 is CASRVDSDTYNEQFF. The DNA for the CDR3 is TGTGCCAGCAGGGTTGACAGCGATACCTACAATGAGCAGTTCTTC.

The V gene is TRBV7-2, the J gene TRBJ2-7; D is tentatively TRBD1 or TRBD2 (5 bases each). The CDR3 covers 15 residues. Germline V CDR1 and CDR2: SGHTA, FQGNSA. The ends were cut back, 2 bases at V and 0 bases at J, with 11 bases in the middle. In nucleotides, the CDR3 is TGTGCCAGCAGCTTACTGGTCGGGGCCTCCTACGAGCAGTACTTC. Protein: CASSLLVGASYEQYF.

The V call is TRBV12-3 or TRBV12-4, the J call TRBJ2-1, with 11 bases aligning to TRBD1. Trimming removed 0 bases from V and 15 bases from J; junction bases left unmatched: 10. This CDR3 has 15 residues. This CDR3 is CASSLAAGQGAGGFF. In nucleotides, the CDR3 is TGTGCCAGCAGTTTAGCCGCAGGACAGGGGGCAGGGGGGTTCTTC.